There are a few counts of the clone carrying this T cell receptor beta chain. The sample comes from a study of neoadjuvant anti-PD-1 for oral cavity cancer. Looking at the study overall: Most patients had three to four biweekly doses of 3 mg/kg nivolumab before resection.

The repertoire was sequenced with immunoSEQ multiplex PCR; TCRdb's copy has only in-frame clones and lacks some. In the table there are about 23,000 clones, under 55% of which are singletons. The time point was: after neoadjuvant nivolumab, at surgical resection. Germline-derived CDR1 and CDR2 are SGHRS and YFSETQ. Trimming removed 0 bases from V and 0 bases from J, with 9 bases in between. The CDR3 has 15 amino acids. The chain carries TRBV5-1 and TRBJ1-2; no clear D. This TCR was recovered from a person between 40 and 79 years old with oral cavity squamous cell carcinoma. This sample comprised tumor tissue, obtained after nivolumab (anti-PD-1) treatment. For the CDR3, the DNA is TGCGCCAGCAGCTTGGTTGGCGGAGCTAACTATGGCTACACCTTC. The encoded protein is CASSLVGGANYGYTF.